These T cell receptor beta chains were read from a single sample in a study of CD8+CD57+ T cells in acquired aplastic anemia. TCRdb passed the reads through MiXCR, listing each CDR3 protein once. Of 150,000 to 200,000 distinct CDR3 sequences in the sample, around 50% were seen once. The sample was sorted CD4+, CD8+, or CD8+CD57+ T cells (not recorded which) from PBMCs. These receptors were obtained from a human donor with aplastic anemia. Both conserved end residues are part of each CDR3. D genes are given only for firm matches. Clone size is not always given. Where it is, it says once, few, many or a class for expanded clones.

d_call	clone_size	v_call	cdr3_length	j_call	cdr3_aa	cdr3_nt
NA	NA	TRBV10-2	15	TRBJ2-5	CASRDSGGSQETQYF	TGCGCCAGCAGAGACAGCGGAGGATCTCAAGAGACCCAGTACTTC
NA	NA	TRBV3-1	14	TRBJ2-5	CASSRNTGRETQYF	TGTGCCAGCAGCCGAAACACGGGTAGGGAGACCCAGTACTTC
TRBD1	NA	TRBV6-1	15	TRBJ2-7	CASSLQGQGTYEQYF	TGTGCCAGCAGCCTTCAGGGACAGGGAACCTACGAGCAGTACTTC
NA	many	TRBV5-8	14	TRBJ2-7	CASSLSEGTGEQYF	TGTGCCAGCAGCTTGTCCGAGGGGACGGGGGAGCAGTACTTC
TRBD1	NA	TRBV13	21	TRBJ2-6	CASSLGESRQGAIYGANVLTF	TGTGCCAGCAGCTTGGGAGAATCAAGACAGGGGGCGATCTATGGGGCCAACGTCCTGACTTTC
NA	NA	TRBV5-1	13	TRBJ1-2	CASTGEGVRGYTF	TGCGCCAGCACTGGAGAGGGAGTTCGTGGCTACACCTTC
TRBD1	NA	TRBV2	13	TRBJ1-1	CATSSTGGTEAFF	TGTGCCACCTCCTCGACAGGGGGCACTGAAGCTTTCTTT
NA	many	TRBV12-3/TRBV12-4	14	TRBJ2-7	CASSLEGRGYEQYF	TGTGCCAGCAGTTTAGAGGGGAGAGGCTACGAGCAGTACTTC
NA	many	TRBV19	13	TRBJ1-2	CASSLQGLHGYTF	TGTGCCAGTAGTTTGCAGGGTCTACATGGCTACACCTTC
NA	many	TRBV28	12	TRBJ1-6	CASSQILSPLHF	TGTGCCAGCAGCCAAATACTTTCACCCCTCCACTTT
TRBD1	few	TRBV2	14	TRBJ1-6	CAGRTGGDYSPLHF	TGTGCCGGGAGGACAGGGGGCGATTATTCACCCCTCCACTTT
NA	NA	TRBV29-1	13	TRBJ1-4	CSAISDFNEKLFF	TGCAGCGCCATTTCAGATTTTAATGAAAAACTGTTTTTT
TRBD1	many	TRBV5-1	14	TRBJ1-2	CASTSSSQGIGYTF	TGCGCCAGCACATCAAGCTCACAGGGGATAGGCTACACCTTC
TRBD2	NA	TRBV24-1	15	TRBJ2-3	CATSGSVAGRDTQYF	TGTGCCACCAGTGGCTCAGTAGCGGGACGAGATACGCAGTATTTT
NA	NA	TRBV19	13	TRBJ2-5	CASSILVRETQCF	TGTGCCAGTAGTATACTAGTTCGAGAGACCCAGTGCTTC
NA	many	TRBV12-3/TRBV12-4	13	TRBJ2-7	CASSSSNSYEQYF	TGTGCCAGCAGTAGCAGCAACTCCTACGAGCAGTACTTC
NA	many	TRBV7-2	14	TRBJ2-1	CASSLGPSNNEQFF	TGTGCCAGCAGCTTAGGTCCCTCTAACAATGAGCAGTTCTTC
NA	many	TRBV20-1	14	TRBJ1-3	CSARLQGWGNTIYF	TGCAGTGCTAGGCTACAGGGTTGGGGAAACACCATATATTTT
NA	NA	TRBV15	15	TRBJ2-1	CATSRVGGLDNEQFF	TGTGCCACCAGCAGAGTGGGGGGTTTGGACAATGAGCAGTTCTTC
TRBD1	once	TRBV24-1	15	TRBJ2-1	CATSDLQGDYNEQFF	TGTGCCACCAGTGACCTCCAGGGGGACTACAATGAGCAGTTCTTC
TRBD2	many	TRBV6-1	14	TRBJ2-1	CASSVLAGGNEQFF	TGTGCCAGCAGTGTACTAGCGGGGGGGAATGAGCAGTTCTTC
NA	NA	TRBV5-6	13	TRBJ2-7	CASSLSGPGEQYF	TGTGCCAGCAGCTTATCGGGTCCGGGTGAGCAGTACTTC
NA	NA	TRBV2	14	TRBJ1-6	CASSEGTPNSPLHF	TGTGCCAGCAGTGAGGGGACACCTAATTCACCCCTCCACTTT
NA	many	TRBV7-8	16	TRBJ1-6	CASSPGVRGLYSPLHF	TGTGCCAGCAGCCCTGGGGTCCGGGGGCTTTATTCACCCCTCCACTTT
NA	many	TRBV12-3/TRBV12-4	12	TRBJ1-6	CASSLAEVPLHF	TGTGCCAGCAGTTTAGCTGAGGTACCCCTCCACTTT
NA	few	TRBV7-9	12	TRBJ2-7	CASSWRNYEQYF	TGTGCCAGCAGCTGGCGGAACTACGAGCAGTACTTC